This T cell receptor beta chain originates from a study of PD-L1 blockade in urothelial cancer. Study outcomes and limitations: When measured at 3 weeks, tumor-associated blood clones expanded more in durable-benefit patients.

Time point described: pretreatment peripheral blood. With regard to this clone: Its specificity is not known.

The data were produced by immunoSEQ multiplex PCR, yet TCRdb's version contains in-frame clones alone and is incomplete. Altogether 40,000 or so clones are present, approximately 89% being singletons, with the ten largest covering roughly 12%. Between the trimmed V and J ends, which lost 1 base and 9 bases, there was a span of 16 bases. There are 15 residues in the CDR3. Germline lookup yields CDR1 SGHVS and CDR2 FNYEAQ. Sample: PBMCs, taken around atezolizumab (anti-PD-L1) treatment. The clonotype originates from a woman between 55 and 75 years old with urothelial cancer. The chain employs TRBV7-6 and TRBJ2-1; TRBD2 might be the D (5 bases). CDR3 protein: CASSLVSASSGEQFF. In DNA, the CDR3 is TGTGCCAGCAGCTTAGTTAGTGCTAGCTCGGGTGAGCAGTTCTTC.